This T cell receptor beta chain is from a study of glioma-infiltrating T cells after dendritic cell vaccination. The V gene lost 4 bases and the J gene lost 5 bases, with 17 bases spanning the gap. The CDR3 sequence is 15 residues long. The germline V gene encodes CDR1 SGHTA and CDR2 FQGTGA. In the case of this clone: The target antigen is unknown.

Primers: 60 V beta forward and 13 J beta reverse. Clones were read by immunoSEQ multiplex PCR, and TCRdb kept only the in-frame ones, dropping some. The table shows tens of thousands of clones, with more than 75% occurring only once. Time point described: after dendritic cell vaccination, including at tumor progression/relapse. Fresh-frozen tumor tissue and more than two years of survival data were available for all. Study findings and constraints: Patients with more pretreatment TILs had longer time to progression and survival.

The clonotype comes from a human donor with glioblastoma. The chain has TRBV7-3 and TRBJ2-5, with D possibly TRBD2 on 6 matching bases. Sample: blood, taken after dendritic cell vaccination. CDR3 loop: CASSSTGGTWETQYF. In nucleotides, the CDR3 is TGTGCCAGCAGCTCGACGGGCGGGACTTGGGAGACCCAGTACTTC.